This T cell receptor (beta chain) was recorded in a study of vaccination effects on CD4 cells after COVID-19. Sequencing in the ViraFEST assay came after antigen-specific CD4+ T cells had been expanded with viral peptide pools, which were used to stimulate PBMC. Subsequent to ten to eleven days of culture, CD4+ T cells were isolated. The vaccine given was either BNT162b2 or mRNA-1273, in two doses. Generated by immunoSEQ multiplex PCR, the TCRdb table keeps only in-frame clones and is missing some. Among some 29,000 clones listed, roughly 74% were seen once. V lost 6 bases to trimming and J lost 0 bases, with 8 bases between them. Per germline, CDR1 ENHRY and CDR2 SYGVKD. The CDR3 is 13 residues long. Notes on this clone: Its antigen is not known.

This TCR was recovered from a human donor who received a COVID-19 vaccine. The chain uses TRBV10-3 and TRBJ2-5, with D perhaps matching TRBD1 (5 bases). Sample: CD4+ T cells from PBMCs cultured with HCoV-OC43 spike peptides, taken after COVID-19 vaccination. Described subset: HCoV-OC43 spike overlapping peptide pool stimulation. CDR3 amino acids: CAIREGDQETQYF. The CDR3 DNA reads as TGTGCCATCAGGGAAGGGGACCAAGAGACCCAGTACTTC.